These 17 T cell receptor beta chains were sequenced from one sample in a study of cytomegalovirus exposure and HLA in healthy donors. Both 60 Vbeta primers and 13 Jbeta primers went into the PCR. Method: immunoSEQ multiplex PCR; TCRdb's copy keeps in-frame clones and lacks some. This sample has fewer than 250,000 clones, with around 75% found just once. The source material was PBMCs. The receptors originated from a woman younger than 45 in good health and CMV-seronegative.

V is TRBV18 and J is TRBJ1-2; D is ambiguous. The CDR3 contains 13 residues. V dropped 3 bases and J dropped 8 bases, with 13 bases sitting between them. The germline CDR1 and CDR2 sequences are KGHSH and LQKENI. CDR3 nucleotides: TGTGCCAGCTCACCCGACCGCTCAGGCGGCTACACCTTC. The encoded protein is CASSPDRSGGYTF.

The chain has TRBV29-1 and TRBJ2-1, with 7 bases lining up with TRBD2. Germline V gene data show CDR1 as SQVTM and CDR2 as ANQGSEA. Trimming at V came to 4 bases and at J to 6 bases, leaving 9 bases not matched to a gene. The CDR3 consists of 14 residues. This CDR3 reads CSVVGGRQINEQFF. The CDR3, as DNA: TGCAGCGTTGTTGGCGGGAGACAAATCAATGAGCAGTTCTTC.

CDR3 loop: CASSPPRDREGYTF. Here the CDR3 DNA reads TGTGCCAGCTCACCACCCCGGGACAGGGAGGGCTACACCTTC. The chain links TRBV18 to TRBJ1-2; 9 bases are a match to TRBD1. The CDR3 loop spans 14 amino acids. V gave up 0 bases and J gave up 8 bases; unmatched junction bases: 4. CDR1 is KGHSH and CDR2 is LQKENI in the germline V gene.

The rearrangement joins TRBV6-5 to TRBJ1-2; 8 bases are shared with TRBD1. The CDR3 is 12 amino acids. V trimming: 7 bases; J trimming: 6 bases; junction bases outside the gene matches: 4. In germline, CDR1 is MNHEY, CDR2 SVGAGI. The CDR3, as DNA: TGTGCCAGCACAAAGACAGGGGATGGCTACACCTTC. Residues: CASTKTGDGYTF.

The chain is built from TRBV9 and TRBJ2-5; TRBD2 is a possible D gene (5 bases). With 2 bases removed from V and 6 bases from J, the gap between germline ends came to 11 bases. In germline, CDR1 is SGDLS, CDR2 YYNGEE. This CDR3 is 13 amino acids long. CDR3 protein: CASSVRDGQTQYF. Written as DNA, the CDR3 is TGTGCCAGCAGCGTGAGGGATGGGCAGACCCAGTACTTC.

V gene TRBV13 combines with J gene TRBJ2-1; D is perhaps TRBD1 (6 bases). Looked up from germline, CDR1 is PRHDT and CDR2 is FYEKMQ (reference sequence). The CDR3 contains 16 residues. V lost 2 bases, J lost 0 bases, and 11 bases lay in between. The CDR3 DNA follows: TGTGCCAGCAGCTTATTTAGGGGGAGCTCCTACAATGAGCAGTTCTTC. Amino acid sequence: CASSLFRGSSYNEQFF.

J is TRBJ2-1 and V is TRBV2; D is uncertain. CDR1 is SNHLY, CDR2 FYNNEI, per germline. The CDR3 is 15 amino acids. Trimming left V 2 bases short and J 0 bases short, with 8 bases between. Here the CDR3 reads CASSETESSYNEQFF. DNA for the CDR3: TGTGCCAGCAGTGAAACCGAGAGCTCCTACAATGAGCAGTTCTTC.

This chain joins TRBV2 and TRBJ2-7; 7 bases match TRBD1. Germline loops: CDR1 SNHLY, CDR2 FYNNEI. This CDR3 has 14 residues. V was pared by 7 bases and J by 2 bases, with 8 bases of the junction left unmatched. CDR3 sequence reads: CASKWDSETYEQYF. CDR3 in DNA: TGTGCCAGCAAATGGGACAGCGAGACCTACGAGCAGTACTTC.

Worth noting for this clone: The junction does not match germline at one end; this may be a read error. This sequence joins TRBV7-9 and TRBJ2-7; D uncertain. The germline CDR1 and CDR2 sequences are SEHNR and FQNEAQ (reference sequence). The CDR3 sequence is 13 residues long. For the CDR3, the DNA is TGTTCCAGCAGCTTAGCCGCTAGTTACGAGCAGTACTTC. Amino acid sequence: CSSSLAASYEQYF.

CDR3 loop: CASSPPDRDKQYF. CDR3 in DNA: TGTGCCAGCTCACCACCGGACAGAGATAAGCAGTACTTC. The chain has TRBV18 and TRBJ2-7, with D possibly being TRBD1 (6 bases). Deletions cut 0 bases from V and 8 bases from J, with 11 bases between. CDR1 and CDR2 (germline): KGHSH, LQKENI. The CDR3 totals 13 residues. Filled out from reference TRBV18 and TRBJ2-7, the complete variable domain reads NAGVMQNPRHLVRRRGQEARLRCSPMKGHSHVYWYRQLPEEGLKFMVYLQKENIIDESGMPKERFSAEFPKEGPSILRIQQVVRGDSAAYFCASSPPDRDKQYFGPGTRLTVT.

This CDR3 is CASRGGRGGTQYF. The CDR3 DNA follows: TGTGCCAGCAGAGGAGGGCGCGGGGGTACGCAGTATTTT. The V and J genes are TRBV6-5 and TRBJ2-3; 7 positions match TRBD2. Germline CDR1 is MNHEY and CDR2 is SVGAGI. V was pared by 6 bases and J by 8 bases, with 8 bases of the junction left unmatched. The CDR3 totals 13 residues.

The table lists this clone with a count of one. The CDR3 DNA is TGTGCCAGCAGCCGGACAGCCCAATTGGGAGGGGAAGAGTACTTC. This sequence encodes CASSRTAQLGGEEYF. The chain combines TRBV5-5 with TRBJ2-4; D is perhaps TRBD2 (7 bases). The CDR3 consists of 15 residues. Germline V CDR1 and CDR2: SGHKS, YYEKEE (reference sequence). Trimming stripped 4 bases from V and 14 bases from J, with 25 bases between.

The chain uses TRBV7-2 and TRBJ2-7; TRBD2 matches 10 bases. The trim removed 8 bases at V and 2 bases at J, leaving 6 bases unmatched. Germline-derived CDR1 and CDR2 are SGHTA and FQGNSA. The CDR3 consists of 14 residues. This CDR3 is CASGWTSGTYEQYF. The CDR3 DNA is TGTGCCAGCGGCTGGACTAGCGGAACCTACGAGCAGTACTTC.

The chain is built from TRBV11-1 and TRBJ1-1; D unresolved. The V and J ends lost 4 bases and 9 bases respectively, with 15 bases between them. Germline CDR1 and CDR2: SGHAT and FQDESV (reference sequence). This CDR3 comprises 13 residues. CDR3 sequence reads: CASSSSGQKKAFF. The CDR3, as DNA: TGTGCCAGCAGCTCTAGCGGGCAGAAGAAAGCTTTCTTT.

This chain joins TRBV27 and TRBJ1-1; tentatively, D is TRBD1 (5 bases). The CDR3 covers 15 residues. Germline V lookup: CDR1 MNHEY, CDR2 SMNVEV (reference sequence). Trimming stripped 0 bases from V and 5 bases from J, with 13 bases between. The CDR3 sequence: CASSLSSGAGTEAFF. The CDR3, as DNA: TGTGCCAGCAGTTTATCATCCGGGGCGGGGACTGAAGCTTTCTTT.

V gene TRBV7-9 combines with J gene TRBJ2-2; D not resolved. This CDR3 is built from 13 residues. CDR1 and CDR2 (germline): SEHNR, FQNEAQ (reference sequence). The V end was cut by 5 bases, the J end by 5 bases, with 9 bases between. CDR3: CASSPILTGELFF. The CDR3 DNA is TGTGCCAGCAGCCCTATATTGACCGGGGAGCTGTTTTTT.

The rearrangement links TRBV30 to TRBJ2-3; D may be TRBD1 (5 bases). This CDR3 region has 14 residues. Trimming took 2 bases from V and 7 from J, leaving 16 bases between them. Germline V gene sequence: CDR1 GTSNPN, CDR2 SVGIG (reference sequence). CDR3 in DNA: TGTGCCTGGAGTTCAGGGTACCTCACGAATACGCAGTATTTT. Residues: CAWSSGYLTNTQYF.